The following is a TCR beta chain sequence with its context. The antigen is undetermined. The CDR3 has 16 amino acids. With 5 bases removed from V and 0 bases from J, the gap between germline ends came to 17 bases. Germline CDR1 reads SGHAT; CDR2 reads FQNNGV. The data stem from a study of cytomegalovirus exposure and HLA in healthy donors. General observations from the study: Roughly 170 TCR beta chains were listed as cytomegalovirus-associated. Subsequent analysis showed first-cohort TCR clusters tending to co-occur in over a hundred validation repertoires.

Some clones are missing from TCRdb's copy, which holds only in-frame ones; the method was immunoSEQ multiplex PCR. The sample holds around 93,000 clones, 85% seen once. This receptor was taken from a man between 18 and 29 years old in good health and CMV-seropositive. The sequencing sample was made of PBMCs. The rearrangement joins TRBV11-2 to TRBJ2-7; possibly TRBD1 for D (6 bases). The CDR3 region has the DNA TGTGCCAGCAGCGCATACGGGACACAACCCTCCTACGAGCAGTACTTC. As protein: CASSAYGTQPSYEQYF.